This TCR beta chain was recovered during a study of CD4 T cells in relation to SARS-CoV-2 and coronaviruses. This clone rates as medium-sized. Its antigen is undetermined. Before the COVID-19 pandemic, during about 2011-2019, CD4+ T cells were taken from unexposed donors. Isolation of CD4+ T cells took place after around eleven days in culture. The method was immunoSEQ multiplex PCR; TCRdb's version includes in-frame clones alone and lacks a portion of them. The sample lists 31,000 or so clones, more than 70% occurring once. This clonotype originated in a human donor in good health. Sequencing input: CD4+ T cells from PBMCs, cultured in vitro.

The CDR3 DNA sequence: TGTGCCAGCAGCGTAGCCGGACTCACATCCCAAGAGACCCAGTACTTC. Encoded protein: CASSVAGLTSQETQYF. The chain links TRBV9 to TRBJ2-5, with D possibly matching TRBD2 (5 bases). CDR1 and CDR2 from the germline V gene are SGDLS and YYNGEE. The CDR3 extends over 16 amino acids. V was cut by 0 bases and J by 1 base, with 13 bases left in between. The full variable domain, with the rest looked up from reference TRBV9 and TRBJ2-5, is DSGVTQTPKHLITATGQRVTLRCSPRSGDLSVYWYQQSLDQGLQFLIQYYNGEERAKGNILERFSAQQFPDLHSELNLSSLELGDSALYFCASSVAGLTSQETQYFGPGTRLLVL.